This T cell receptor (beta chain) was observed in a study of blood T cell repertoires in COVID-19. J was trimmed by 6 bases and V by 5 bases; bases with no gene match: 13. Germline lookup yields CDR1 MNHNY and CDR2 SVGAGI (reference sequence). The CDR3 sequence is 16 residues long. Measured with immunoSEQ multiplex PCR; TCRdb has only the in-frame clones, and not every one. The sample consists of some 190,000 clones, about 85% of them appearing once. The sequenced sample was peripheral blood. The V gene is TRBV6-6, the J gene TRBJ2-1; 7 nucleotides match TRBD2. The origin of this receptor is a human donor in a cohort sampled during active COVID-19. CDR3 DNA: TGTGCCAGCAGTGGGGGGGGAAGCGAGAAATTCAATGAGCAGTTCTTC. Translating it yields CASSGGGSEKFNEQFF.